This T cell receptor beta chain was captured by sequencing in a study of T cell responses to AZD1222 COVID-19 vaccine. Notes on the study in general: Without day 14 samples, only post-peak T cell repertoires were studied. Donors in the cohort were predominantly white British and more often female, and clonal diversity was possibly underestimated.

Data came from immunoSEQ multiplex PCR; TCRdb stores just in-frame clones and leaves some out. The sample contains 150,000 or so clones, roughly 90% of which appear only once. This clone was detected a few times. The antigen is not known. Per the germline V gene, CDR1 is SGDLS and CDR2 is YYNGEE. V was pared by 4 bases and J by 2 bases, with 18 bases between. The length of the CDR3 is 16 residues. Sequences were derived from peripheral blood, sampled on day 0 of AZD1222 vaccination. The chain is built from TRBV9 and TRBJ1-2; D is unresolved. This receptor was identified in an adult in good health. The CDR3 region has the DNA TGTGCCAGCAGCCCGCCGTGGGCGGCGGGGAACTATGGCTACACCTTC. This gives the protein CASSPPWAAGNYGYTF.